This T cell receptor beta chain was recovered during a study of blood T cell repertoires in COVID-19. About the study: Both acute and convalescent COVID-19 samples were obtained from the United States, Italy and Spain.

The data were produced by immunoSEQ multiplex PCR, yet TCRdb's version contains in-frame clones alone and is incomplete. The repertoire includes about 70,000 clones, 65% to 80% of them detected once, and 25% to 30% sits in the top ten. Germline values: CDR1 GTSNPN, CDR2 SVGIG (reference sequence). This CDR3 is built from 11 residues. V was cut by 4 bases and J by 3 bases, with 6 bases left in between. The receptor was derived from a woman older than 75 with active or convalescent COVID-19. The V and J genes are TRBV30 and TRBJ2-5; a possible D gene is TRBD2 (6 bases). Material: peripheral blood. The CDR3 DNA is TGTGCCTGGACGGGGGAAGAGACCCAGTACTTC. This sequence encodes CAWTGEETQYF. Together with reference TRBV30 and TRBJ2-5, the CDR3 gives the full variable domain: SQTIHQWPATLVQPVGSPLSLECTVEGTSNPNLYWYRQAAGRGLQLLFYSVGIGQISSEVPQNLSASRPQDRQFILSSKKLLLSDSGFYLCAWTGEETQYFGPGTRLLVL.